The 23 T cell receptor beta chains in this list originate from one sample, sequenced in a study of T-cell reconstitution after alpha-beta-depleted transplantation in children. Using unique molecular identifiers, the investigators prepared the TCRbeta library. MiXCR, applied by TCRdb to the PCR reads, yields one record per CDR3 protein. The sample contains 90,000 to 100,000 distinct CDR3 sequences, 23% of which appear only once. The input for sequencing was PBMCs, taken before TCRalphabeta/CD19-depleted stem cell transplant. Source of these receptors: a boy younger than 10 with acute lymphoblastic leukemia, due to receive a stem cell transplant.

The rearrangement joins TRBV7-9 to TRBJ2-5, with 7 bases matching TRBD2. The CDR3 has 13 residues. The germline gives CDR1 SEHNR, CDR2 FQNEAQ (reference sequence). After removal of 4 bases from V and 4 bases from J, the junction contained 3 bases not matched to a gene. The CDR3 DNA reads TGTGCCAGCAGCTACTCTAGCGGAGAGACCCAGTACTTC. Its protein is CASSYSSGETQYF.

The chain couples TRBV3-1 to TRBJ2-7; 11 bases align to TRBD1. Losses at the gene ends were 4 bases for V and 2 bases for J; bases not matched to a gene: 4. The length of the CDR3 is 15 residues. The germline V gene has CDR1 LGHDT and CDR2 YNNKEL (reference sequence). The CDR3 region has the DNA TGTGCCAGCAGCCCCGGGACAGGGGGACCCTACGAGCAGTACTTC. Translating it yields CASSPGTGGPYEQYF.

The CDR3 coding sequence is TGTGCCAGCAGCCAAGGTTCGGCAGGGGATGGCTACACCTTC. Translating gives CASSQGSAGDGYTF. The genes are TRBV3-1 and TRBJ1-2; D is perhaps TRBD1 (6 bases). The CDR3 covers 14 residues. Germline V gene lookup returns CDR1 LGHDT and CDR2 YNNKEL (reference sequence). V lost 1 base and J 6 bases, leaving 12 bases between the germline ends.

This clonotype has ten or more counts. The chain employs TRBV28 and TRBJ2-6; D not certain. Germline assignment: CDR1 MDHEN and CDR2 SYDVKM. The CDR3 contains 13 residues. The germline V and J ends were trimmed by 8 bases and 2 bases, with 7 bases remaining between them. For the CDR3, the DNA is TGTGCCAGCTACCCGACTGGGGCCAACGTCCTGACTTTC. As protein: CASYPTGANVLTF. Filled out from reference TRBV28 and TRBJ2-6, the complete variable domain reads DVKVTQSSRYLVKRTGEKVFLECVQDMDHENMFWYRQDPGLGLRLIYFSYDVKMKEKGDIPEGYSVSREKKERFSLILESASTNQTSMYLCASYPTGANVLTFGAGSRLTVL.

As concerns this clonotype: At one end, the junction sequence differs from germline, possibly due to a read error. The chain carries TRBV7-9 and TRBJ1-1; no reliable D call. CDR3 size: 13 residues. Germline lookup yields CDR1 SEHNR and CDR2 FQNEAQ (reference sequence). This CDR3 reads CASRLEMNTEAFF. The CDR3 DNA reads TGTGCCAGCAGATTAGAAATGAACACTGAAGCTTTCTTT.

The chain couples TRBV4-3 to TRBJ2-2; tentatively, D is TRBD2 (5 bases). Germline CDR1 and CDR2: LGHNA and YSLEER. CDR3 length: 15 amino acids. V dropped 0 bases and J dropped 10 bases, with 15 bases sitting between them. The CDR3 region has the DNA TGCGCCAGCAGCCAAGATCAGACGGACTCCGAGGAGCTGTTTTTT. Its protein is CASSQDQTDSEELFF.

As to this clonotype: One end of the junction is discordant with germline, which a read error may explain. The rearrangement uses TRBV5-1 and TRBJ1-2, with TRBD1 as a possible D gene (6 bases). Germline V gene lookup returns CDR1 SGHRS and CDR2 YFSETQ. CDR3 size: 14 residues. CDR3 loop: CASSSGQPNYGDTF. CDR3 sequence (DNA): TGCGCCAGCAGCTCAGGACAGCCCAACTATGGCGACACCTTC. Full variable domain (remainder filled in from reference TRBV5-1 and TRBJ1-2): KAGVTQTPRYLIKTRGQQVTLSCSPISGHRSVSWYQQTPGQGLQFLFEYFSETQRNKGNFPGRFSGRQFSNSRSEMNVSTLELGDSALYLCASSSGQPNYGDTFGSGTRLTVV.

The chain combines TRBV15 with TRBJ2-3; the D gene is possibly TRBD1 (6 bases). Germline V gene sequence: CDR1 LNHNV, CDR2 YYDKDF (reference sequence). The CDR3 consists of 15 residues. Between the trimmed V and J ends, which lost 5 bases and 0 bases, there was a span of 12 bases. The CDR3 spells CATSSGGSSTDTQYF. CDR3 bases: TGTGCCACCAGCTCTGGGGGCTCTAGCACAGATACGCAGTATTTT.

The chain couples TRBV20-1 to TRBJ2-7; a possible D gene is TRBD2 (6 bases). Germline V gene lookup returns CDR1 DFQATT and CDR2 SNEGSKA (reference sequence). V lost 7 bases to trimming and J lost 6 bases, with 13 bases between them. There are 11 residues in the CDR3. CDR3 residues: CSERRVVEQYF. In DNA form, the CDR3 reads TGCAGTGAAAGGAGGGTAGTCGAGCAGTACTTC.

In its sample, this clonotype was seen a few times. The chain couples TRBV6-1 to TRBJ2-1, with D perhaps matching TRBD2 (6 bases). Germline V lookup: CDR1 MNHNS, CDR2 SASEGT. The CDR3 has 15 amino acids. The V end was cut by 10 bases, the J end by 0 bases, with 16 bases between. CDR3 nucleotide sequence: TGTGCCACCAACCCGGAGGGGCGCTCCTACAATGAGCAGTTCTTC. This translates into CATNPEGRSYNEQFF.

The chain has TRBV5-1 and TRBJ1-1, with D hard to call. The length of the CDR3 is 13 residues. V shed 4 bases and J shed 0 bases, with 7 bases lying between them. Germline V gives CDR1 SGHRS, CDR2 YFSETQ. For the CDR3, the DNA is TGCGCCAGCAGCCCCATGGTGAACACTGAAGCTTTCTTT. Translating gives CASSPMVNTEAFF.

The chain uses TRBV19 and TRBJ2-3; 7 nucleotides agree with TRBD2. The CDR3 contains 12 residues. With V trimmed by 7 bases and J by 4 bases, 2 bases remained unmatched. Germline-derived CDR1 and CDR2 are LNHDA and SQIVND (reference sequence). CDR3 sequence (DNA): TGTGCCAGTATTGGGAGGGCAGATACGCAGTATTTT. Its protein product is CASIGRADTQYF.

This clonotype was counted between two and nine times. The chain has TRBV20-1 and TRBJ2-3, with D perhaps TRBD2 (5 bases). V dropped 3 bases and J dropped 2 bases, with 9 bases sitting between them. This CDR3 is built from 13 residues. From germline, CDR1 is DFQATT and CDR2 SNEGSKA (reference sequence). The CDR3 protein is CSARAGLTDTQYF. CDR3 DNA sequence: TGCAGTGCTAGGGCGGGCCTCACAGATACGCAGTATTTT.

There are a few counts of this clonotype. The chain has TRBV7-2 and TRBJ2-1; TRBD1 aligns across 7 bases. The J segment lost 10 bases and the V segment lost 6 bases, leaving 9 bases of the junction unmatched. The CDR3 totals 13 residues. Germline CDR1 reads SGHTA; CDR2 reads FQGNSA. CDR3 loop: CASRLTGAREQFF. CDR3 coding DNA: TGTGCCAGCAGATTAACAGGGGCACGGGAGCAGTTCTTC.

V gene TRBV11-2 combines with J gene TRBJ2-5; perhaps TRBD1 as D (6 bases). The CDR3 is 16 amino acids. Germline V gives CDR1 SGHAT, CDR2 FQNNGV. Trimming took off 5 bases at V and 1 base at J, with 17 bases between the two ends. The CDR3 DNA reads as TGTGCCAGCAGCCCAGGGGTCAAGAGCAGCCAAGAGACCCAGTACTTC. As protein: CASSPGVKSSQETQYF. Supplemented by reference TRBV11-2 and TRBJ2-5, the full variable domain reads EAGVAQSPRYKIIEKRQSVAFWCNPISGHATLYWYQQILGQGPKLLIQFQNNGVVDDSQLPKDRFSAERLKGVDSTLKIQPAKLEDSAVYLCASSPGVKSSQETQYFGPGTRLLVL.

There are many counts of this clonotype. The chain couples TRBV5-1 to TRBJ2-7; TRBD1 matches 7 bases. The CDR3 loop spans 12 amino acids. J lost 5 bases, V lost 4 bases, and 3 bases had no gene match. Germline V gene sequence: CDR1 SGHRS, CDR2 YFSETQ. DNA of the CDR3: TGCGCCAGCAGCGCGACAGGGAACGAGCAGTACTTC. This encodes CASSATGNEQYF.

J is TRBJ2-7 and V is TRBV2; 7 nucleotides match TRBD1. This CDR3 region has 12 residues. In germline, CDR1 is SNHLY, CDR2 FYNNEI. After removal of 8 bases from V and 4 bases from J, the junction contained 5 bases not matched to a gene. For the CDR3, the DNA is TGTGCCAGCCGGGACAGAACTTACGAGCAGTACTTC. Protein product: CASRDRTYEQYF. Full variable domain (outside the CDR3, taken from reference TRBV2 and TRBJ2-7): EPEVTQTPSHQVTQMGQEVILRCVPISNHLYFYWYRQILGQKVEFLVSFYNNEISEKSEIFDDQFSVERPDGSNFTLKIRSTKLEDSAMYFCASRDRTYEQYFGPGTRLTVT.

This clonotype has more than one count but fewer than ten. V and J are TRBV28 and TRBJ1-2, with 8 bases fitting TRBD1. The germline gives CDR1 MDHEN, CDR2 SYDVKM. The CDR3 has 17 amino acids. V was clipped by 5 bases and J by 4 bases; unmatched bases: 15. In DNA form, the CDR3 reads TGTGCCAGCAGTCAGGCCAGACAGGGGATAAAGGGCTATGGCTACACCTTC. Translating it yields CASSQARQGIKGYGYTF.

The chain uses TRBV30 and TRBJ2-1; 13 nucleotides match TRBD2. The trim removed 8 bases at V and 10 bases at J, leaving 5 bases unmatched. There are 12 residues in the CDR3. Germline-derived CDR1 and CDR2 are GTSNPN and SVGIG (reference sequence). The CDR3: CAGTSGINEQFF. CDR3 in DNA: TGTGCCGGGACTAGCGGGATCAACGAGCAGTTCTTC.

This clonotype was observed many times. The V gene is TRBV11-1, the J gene TRBJ1-1, with D unclear. This CDR3 region has 12 residues. The V gene lost 5 bases and the J gene lost 7 bases, with 11 bases spanning the gap. CDR1 SGHAT and CDR2 FQDESV come from the germline V gene (reference sequence). CDR3 bases: TGTGCCAGCAGCCAGATCCCTCATGAAGCTTTCTTT. Protein sequence: CASSQIPHEAFF.

The chain couples TRBV5-1 to TRBJ2-5; 7 bases are a match to TRBD2. V lost 5 bases, J lost 7 bases, and 8 bases stayed unmatched. CDR1 is SGHRS, CDR2 YFSETQ, per germline. The CDR3 totals 13 residues. The CDR3 sequence is CASRPSGGVTQYF. DNA of the CDR3: TGCGCCAGCAGGCCTAGCGGAGGAGTGACCCAGTACTTC.

The CDR3 nucleotides are TGTGCCAGCAGCTTGCGGGGCGGGACCATGGGGGAGCAGTACTTC. Its translation is CASSLRGGTMGEQYF. This chain uses TRBV5-5 with TRBJ2-7, with D tentatively TRBD2 (6 bases). Trimming removed 1 base at V and 7 bases at J, with 18 bases between. The CDR3 sequence is 15 residues long. Germline CDR1 and CDR2: SGHKS and YYEKEE (reference sequence). The whole variable domain, filled in from reference TRBV5-5 and TRBJ2-7, reads DAGVTQSPTHLIKTRGQQVTLRCSPISGHKSVSWYQQVLGQGPQFIFQYYEKEERGRGNFPDRFSARQFPNYSSELNVNALLLGDSALYLCASSLRGGTMGEQYFGPGTRLTVT.

This clonotype was picked up many times. The V gene is TRBV20-1, the J gene TRBJ1-1; 8 positions match TRBD1. V shed 3 bases and J 3 bases; nucleotides not matched to a gene: 0. CDR1 DFQATT and CDR2 SNEGSKA come from the germline V gene (reference sequence). There are 12 residues in the CDR3. DNA of the CDR3: TGCAGTGCTAGGACAGGGGACACTGAAGCTTTCTTT. Protein product: CSARTGDTEAFF.